This entry concerns a single TCR beta chain. Its cognate antigen is unknown. These data originate in a study of identical twins. Findings and limits, study-wide: Within beta out-of-frame sequences, the excess sharing observed between twins was weaker. Models came in too low on out-of-frame TCR alpha sharing in monozygotic twins. The presence of invariant MAIT and iNKT cells could partly confound analyses of zero-insertion sequences. It was cross-sectional statistical analysis, not following the same donors, that the conclusions relied on.

TCRdb re-analysed the 5' RACE reads in MiXCR, keeping a single row per CDR3 protein. The sample has 310,000 or so distinct CDR3 sequences, under 9.5% seen once. V shed 1 base and J 1 base; nucleotides not matched to a gene: 9. The CDR3 has 17 amino acids. CDR1 and CDR2 from the germline V gene are MGHRA and YSYEKL. Separately, the same data were catalogued under a study of yellow fever vaccine responses in identical twins.

The TCR was taken from a woman aged 18-29 years in good health. The sample taken for sequencing was memory (CD45RO+) T cells sorted from blood. The genes are TRBV4-1 and TRBJ2-7; 8 nucleotides align to TRBD1. The CDR3 reads CASSQVPGQASSYEQYF. The CDR3 DNA follows: TGCGCCAGCAGCCAAGTACCGGGACAGGCTTCATCCTACGAGCAGTACTTC.